A single sample is the source of the 14 T cell receptor beta chains below, sequenced in a study of OX40 agonist ivuxolimab in advanced cancers. TCRdb's copy holds only in-frame clones and misses some; the assay was immunoSEQ multiplex PCR. The repertoire has about 35,000 clones, approximately 80% of them found once; the top ten carry around 25%. Sequencing used CD4+ or CD8+ T cells sorted from blood, obtained in a trial of the OX40 agonist ivuxolimab. All receptors come from an adult with an advanced solid tumor such as melanoma, head and neck, liver or kidney cancer.

The chain combines TRBV5-6 with TRBJ2-1, with 8 bases aligning to TRBD1. Germline-derived CDR1 and CDR2 are SGHDT and YYEEEE. V shed 3 bases, J shed 5 bases, and the junction held 7 bases outside the gene matches. This CDR3 spans 15 amino acids. CDR3 nucleotide sequence: TGTGCCAGCAGCTCTCCGGGACAGGCCCACAATGAGCAGTTCTTC. Translating it yields CASSSPGQAHNEQFF.

This clone appeared a few times. The gene calls are TRBV2 and TRBJ1-5; D might be TRBD1 (6 bases). CDR3 length: 18 residues. Germline values: CDR1 SNHLY, CDR2 FYNNEI. The V end lost 5 bases, the J end lost 5 bases, and 25 bases lay between the germline ends. CDR3 sequence reads: CASSFPKASGQLYQPQHF. The CDR3 nucleotides are TGTGCCAGCAGTTTTCCTAAGGCCTCTGGACAGCTTTATCAGCCCCAGCATTTT.

This clone has a handful of counts. The chain employs TRBV19 and TRBJ1-2; TRBD1 might be the D (5 bases). The germline V gene has CDR1 LNHDA and CDR2 SQIVND (reference sequence). The CDR3 has 13 amino acids. V was cut by 5 bases and J by 4 bases, with 11 bases left in between. The CDR3 region has the DNA TGTGCCAGTAGTCCGGGACCGGGCTATGGCTACACCTTC. Amino acid sequence: CASSPGPGYGYTF.

The V call is TRBV6-5, the J call TRBJ1-3; D ambiguous. V dropped 2 bases and J dropped 0 bases, with 8 bases sitting between them. This CDR3 comprises 15 residues. The V gene's germline CDR1 is MNHEY and CDR2 SVGAGI. The CDR3 DNA follows: TGTGCCAGCAGTTACGAGGGCAACTCTGGAAACACCATATATTTT. Residues: CASSYEGNSGNTIYF.

This clone was seen a single time. The CDR3 DNA reads TGTGCCAGCAGTGAGGGACAGGGGGCTAATGGCTACACCTTC. This codes for CASSEGQGANGYTF. The J gene is TRBJ1-2, the V gene TRBV2, with 12 bases aligning to TRBD1. Looked up from germline, CDR1 is SNHLY and CDR2 is FYNNEI. V shed 3 bases and J 6 bases; nucleotides not matched to a gene: 2. The CDR3 extends over 14 amino acids. Combining the CDR3 with reference TRBV2 and TRBJ1-2 gives the whole variable domain EPEVTQTPSHQVTQMGQEVILRCVPISNHLYFYWYRQILGQKVEFLVSFYNNEISEKSEIFDDQFSVERPDGSNFTLKIRSTKLEDSAMYFCASSEGQGANGYTFGSGTRLTVV.

This clone has more than one count but fewer than ten. The gene calls are TRBV21-1 and TRBJ1-1. TRBV21-1 is flagged as a pseudogene. The CDR3 runs 18 residues. CDR3 in DNA: TGTGCCAGCAGCAAGGGCGGCAGGGGAGGACCAATGAACACTGAAGCTTTCTTT. It encodes CASSKGGRGGPMNTEAFF.

This chain uses TRBV9 with TRBJ2-2, with 8 bases aligning to TRBD2. The ends lost 4 bases at V and 2 bases at J; junction bases unmatched: 7. The CDR3 length is 16 residues. Germline lookup yields CDR1 SGDLS and CDR2 YYNGEE. This CDR3 is CASSPGLAENTGELFF. CDR3 DNA: TGTGCCAGCAGCCCCGGACTAGCCGAAAACACCGGGGAGCTGTTTTTT.

The V gene is TRBV19, the J gene TRBJ2-2; perhaps TRBD1 as D (6 bases). CDR1 LNHDA and CDR2 SQIVND come from the germline V gene (reference sequence). The CDR3 spans 15 residues. V lost 7 bases to trimming and J lost 7 bases, with 19 bases between them. The CDR3 spells CASMTGAWTLGELFF. The CDR3 region has the DNA TGTGCCAGTATGACAGGCGCTTGGACTCTCGGGGAGCTGTTTTTT.

This clone has just one count. The rearrangement joins TRBV5-1 to TRBJ2-7, with 10 nucleotides matching TRBD1. Germline trimming cut 2 bases from V and 7 bases from J; bases unmatched to any gene: 6. The V gene's germline CDR1 is SGHRS and CDR2 YFSETQ. This CDR3 comprises 14 residues. Here the CDR3 reads CASSFIGQGDEQYF. In DNA, the CDR3 is TGCGCCAGCAGCTTTATTGGACAGGGGGATGAGCAGTACTTC.

The chain is built from TRBV19 and TRBJ1-2, with no clear D. V was clipped by 6 bases and J by 5 bases, with 16 bases between them. This CDR3 spans 14 amino acids. Germline V gene lookup returns CDR1 LNHDA and CDR2 SQIVND (reference sequence). The CDR3 DNA reads TGTGCCAGTAGCTTCCCCGGGTTACGGTATGGCTACACCTTC. As protein: CASSFPGLRYGYTF.

J is TRBJ1-3 and V is TRBV14; tentatively, D is TRBD1 (5 bases). CDR3 size: 16 residues. The germline V gene encodes CDR1 SGHDN and CDR2 FVKESK. V was shortened by 2 bases and J by 0 bases, with 11 bases between the two germline ends. CDR3: CASSQTGGSSGNTIYF. The CDR3 region has the DNA TGTGCCAGCAGCCAAACAGGAGGGAGCTCTGGAAACACCATATATTTT.

This clone was seen a few times. CDR3 sequence reads: CASSNPGREYEQYV. In nucleotides, the CDR3 is TGTGCCAGCAGCAACCCGGGACGGGAGTACGAGCAGTACGTC. V gene TRBV7-6 combines with J gene TRBJ2-7, with TRBD2 as a possible D gene (6 bases). The CDR3 length is 14 residues. V lost 5 bases and J 4 bases, leaving 15 bases between the germline ends. Germline-derived CDR1 and CDR2 are SGHVS and FNYEAQ.

The V gene is TRBV6-1, the J gene TRBJ1-5; D is unresolved. Trimming stripped 7 bases from V and 2 bases from J, with 9 bases between. This CDR3 spans 13 amino acids. Germline CDR1 reads MNHNS; CDR2 reads SASEGT. In DNA, the CDR3 is TGTGCCAGCAAGCCCCAGGGCAATCAGCCCCAGCATTTT. Its protein product is CASKPQGNQPQHF.

This chain connects TRBV18 to TRBJ2-5, with 7 bases fitting TRBD2. The J segment lost 0 bases and the V segment lost 3 bases, leaving 7 bases of the junction unmatched. Germline loops: CDR1 KGHSH, CDR2 LQKENI. The CDR3 contains 16 residues. DNA for the CDR3: TGTGCCAGCTCACCCCGAGGACTAGGGGACCAAGAGACCCAGTACTTC. Translation gives CASSPRGLGDQETQYF.